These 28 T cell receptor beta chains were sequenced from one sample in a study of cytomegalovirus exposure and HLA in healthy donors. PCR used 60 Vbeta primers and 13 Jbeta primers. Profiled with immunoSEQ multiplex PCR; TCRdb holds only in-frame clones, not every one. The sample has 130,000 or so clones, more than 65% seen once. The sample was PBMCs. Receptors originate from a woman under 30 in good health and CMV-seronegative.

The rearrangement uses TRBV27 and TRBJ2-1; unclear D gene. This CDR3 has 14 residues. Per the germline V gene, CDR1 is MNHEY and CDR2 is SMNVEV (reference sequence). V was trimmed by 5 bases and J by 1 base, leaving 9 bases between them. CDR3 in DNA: TGTGCCAGCAGTCCATTCCTATCCTACAATGAGCAGTTCTTC. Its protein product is CASSPFLSYNEQFF.

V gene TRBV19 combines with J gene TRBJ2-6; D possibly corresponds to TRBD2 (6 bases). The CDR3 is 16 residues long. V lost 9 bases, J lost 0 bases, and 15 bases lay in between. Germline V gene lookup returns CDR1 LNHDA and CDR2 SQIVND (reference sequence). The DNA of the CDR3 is TGTGCCAGCGGGGCGGGACGGTACTCTGGGGCCAACGTCCTGACTTTC. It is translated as CASGAGRYSGANVLTF.

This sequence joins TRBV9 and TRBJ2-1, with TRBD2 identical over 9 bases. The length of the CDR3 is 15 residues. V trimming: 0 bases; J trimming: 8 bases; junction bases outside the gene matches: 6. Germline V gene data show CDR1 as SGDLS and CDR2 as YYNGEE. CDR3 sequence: CASSVGLADDDEQFF. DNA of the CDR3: TGTGCCAGCAGCGTAGGACTAGCGGACGATGATGAGCAGTTCTTC.

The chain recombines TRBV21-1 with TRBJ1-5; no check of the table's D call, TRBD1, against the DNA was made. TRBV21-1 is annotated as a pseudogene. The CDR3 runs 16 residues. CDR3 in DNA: TGTGCCAGCAGCCCTATGGGGACAGGGGACAATCAGCCCCAGCATTTT. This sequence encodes CASSPMGTGDNQPQHF.

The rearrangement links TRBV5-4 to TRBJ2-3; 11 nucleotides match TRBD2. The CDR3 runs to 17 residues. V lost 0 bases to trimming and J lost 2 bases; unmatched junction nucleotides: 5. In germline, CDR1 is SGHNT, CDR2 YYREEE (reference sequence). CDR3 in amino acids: CASSLGLAGGNTDTQYF. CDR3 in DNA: TGTGCCAGCAGCTTGGGGCTAGCGGGAGGAAACACAGATACGCAGTATTTT.

CDR3 in amino acids: CASSRDRLANYGYTF. The CDR3 DNA reads as TGTGCCAGCAGCCGAGACAGGCTAGCTAACTATGGCTACACCTTC. This rearrangement joins TRBV7-8 to TRBJ1-2; the D gene is possibly TRBD1 (6 bases). Germline V CDR1 and CDR2: SGHVS, FQNEAQ. This CDR3 spans 15 amino acids. Trimming pared 5 bases from V and 0 bases from J, leaving 13 bases between.

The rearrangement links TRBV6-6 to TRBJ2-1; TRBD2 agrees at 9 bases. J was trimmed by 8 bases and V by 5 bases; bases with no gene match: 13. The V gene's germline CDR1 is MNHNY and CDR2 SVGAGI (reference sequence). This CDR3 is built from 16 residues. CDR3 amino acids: CASSPHLLREGDEQFF. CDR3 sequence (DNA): TGTGCCAGCAGTCCTCATCTCCTGCGGGAGGGGGATGAGCAGTTCTTC.

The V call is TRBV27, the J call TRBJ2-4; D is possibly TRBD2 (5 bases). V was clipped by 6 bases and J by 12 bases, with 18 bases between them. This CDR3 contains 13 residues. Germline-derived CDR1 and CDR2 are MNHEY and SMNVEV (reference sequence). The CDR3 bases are TGTGCCAGCAGCCCAGACGGCGGGTTGAGTCAGTACTTC. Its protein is CASSPDGGLSQYF.

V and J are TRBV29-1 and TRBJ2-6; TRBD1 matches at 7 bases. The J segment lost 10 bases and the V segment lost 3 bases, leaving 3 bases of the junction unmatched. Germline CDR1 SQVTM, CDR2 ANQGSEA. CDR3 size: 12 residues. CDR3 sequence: CSVEQGDNVLTF. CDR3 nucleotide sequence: TGCAGCGTTGAGCAGGGGGATAACGTCCTGACTTTC.

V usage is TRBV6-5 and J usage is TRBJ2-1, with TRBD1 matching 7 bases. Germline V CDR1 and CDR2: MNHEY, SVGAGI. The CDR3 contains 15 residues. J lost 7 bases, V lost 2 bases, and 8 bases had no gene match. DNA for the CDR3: TGTGCCAGCAGTTACAGGACAGGACTTGGTAATGAGCAGTTCTTC. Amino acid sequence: CASSYRTGLGNEQFF.

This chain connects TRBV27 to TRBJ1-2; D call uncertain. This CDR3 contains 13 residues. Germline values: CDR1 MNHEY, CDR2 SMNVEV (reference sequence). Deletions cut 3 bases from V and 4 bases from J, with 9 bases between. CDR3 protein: CASSLKEGYGYTF. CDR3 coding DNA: TGTGCCAGCAGTTTGAAAGAGGGCTATGGCTACACCTTC.

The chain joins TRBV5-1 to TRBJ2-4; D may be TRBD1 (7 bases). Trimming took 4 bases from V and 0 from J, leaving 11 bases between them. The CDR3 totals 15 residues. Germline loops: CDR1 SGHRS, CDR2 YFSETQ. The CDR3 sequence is CASSPGGIAKNIQYF. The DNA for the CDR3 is TGCGCCAGCAGCCCAGGGGGGATAGCCAAAAACATTCAGTACTTC.

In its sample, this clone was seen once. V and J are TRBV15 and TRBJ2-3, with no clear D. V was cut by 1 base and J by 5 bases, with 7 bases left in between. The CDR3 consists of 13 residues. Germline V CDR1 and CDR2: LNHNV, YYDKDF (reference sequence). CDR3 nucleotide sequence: TGTGCCACCAGCAGAGTTCAGGAAGATACGCAGTATTTT. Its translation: CATSRVQEDTQYF.

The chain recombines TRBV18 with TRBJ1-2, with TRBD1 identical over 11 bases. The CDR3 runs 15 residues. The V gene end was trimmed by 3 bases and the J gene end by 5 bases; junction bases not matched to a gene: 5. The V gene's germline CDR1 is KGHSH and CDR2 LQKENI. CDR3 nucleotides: TGTGCCAGCTCACCGACCCGGGACAGGGGGTATGGCTACACCTTC. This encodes CASSPTRDRGYGYTF. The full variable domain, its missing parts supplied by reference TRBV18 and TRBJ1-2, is NAGVMQNPRHLVRRRGQEARLRCSPMKGHSHVYWYRQLPEEGLKFMVYLQKENIIDESGMPKERFSAEFPKEGPSILRIQQVVRGDSAAYFCASSPTRDRGYGYTFGSGTRLTVV.

CDR3 in amino acids: CASSLRRTGDRSPLHF. Written as DNA, the CDR3 is TGTGCCAGCAGCTTAAGGCGGACAGGAGATCGATCACCCCTCCACTTT. This chain links TRBV7-2 with TRBJ1-6; 7 nucleotides line up with TRBD1. After removal of 2 bases from V and 10 bases from J, the junction contained 11 bases not matched to a gene. This CDR3 region has 16 residues. Germline CDR1 SGHTA, CDR2 FQGNSA.

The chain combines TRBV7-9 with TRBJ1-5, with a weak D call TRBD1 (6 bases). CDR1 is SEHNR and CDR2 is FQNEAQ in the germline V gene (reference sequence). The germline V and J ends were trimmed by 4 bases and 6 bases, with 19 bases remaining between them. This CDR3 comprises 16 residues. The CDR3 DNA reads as TGTGCCAGCAGCTCAGGGGAGTCAGAGCGTTTTCAGCCCCAGCATTTT. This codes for CASSSGESERFQPQHF.

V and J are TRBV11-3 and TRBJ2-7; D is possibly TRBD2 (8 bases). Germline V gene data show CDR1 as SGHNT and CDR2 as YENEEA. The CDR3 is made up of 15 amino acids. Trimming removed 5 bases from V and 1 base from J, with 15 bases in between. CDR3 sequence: CASSLGGGQSYEQYF. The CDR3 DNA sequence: TGTGCCAGCAGCCTCGGGGGGGGACAGTCCTACGAGCAGTACTTC.

This CDR3 reads CASSHGGWDEQFF. Written as DNA, the CDR3 is TGCGCCAGCAGCCATGGGGGGTGGGATGAGCAGTTCTTC. The chain carries TRBV4-3 and TRBJ2-1; D perhaps matches TRBD2 (6 bases). Germline lookup yields CDR1 LGHNA and CDR2 YSLEER. The CDR3 has 13 amino acids. Trimming shortened V by 3 bases and J by 8 bases, and 11 bases separated the two germline ends.

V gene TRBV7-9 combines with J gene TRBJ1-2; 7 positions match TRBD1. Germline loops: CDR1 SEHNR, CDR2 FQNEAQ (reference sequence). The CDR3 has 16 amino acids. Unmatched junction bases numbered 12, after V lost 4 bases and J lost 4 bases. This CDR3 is CASSSIDRDYSYGYTF. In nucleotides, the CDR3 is TGTGCCAGCAGCTCCATAGACAGGGATTATTCCTATGGCTACACCTTC.

This CDR3 is CASSFDRGLSYTF. CDR3 bases: TGTGCCAGCAGTTTTGACAGGGGGCTAAGCTACACCTTC. V gene TRBV5-8 combines with J gene TRBJ1-2, with 10 positions matching TRBD1. Germline-derived CDR1 and CDR2 are SGHTS and YDEGEE. The CDR3 runs 13 residues. V shed 5 bases, J shed 9 bases, and the junction held 7 bases outside the gene matches. The whole variable domain, remainder taken from reference TRBV5-8 and TRBJ1-2, is EAGVTQSPTHLIKTRGQQATLRCSPISGHTSVYWYQQALGLGLQFLLWYDEGEERNRGNFPPRFSGRQFPNYSSELNVNALELEDSALYLCASSFDRGLSYTFGSGTRLTVV.

The CDR3 nucleotides read TGTGCCAGCAGCGCCACCGGGGGGACAGGGGGCTCCTCTGGAAACACCATATATTTT. Its translation: CASSATGGTGGSSGNTIYF. The J gene is TRBJ1-3, the V gene TRBV9, with 12 positions matching TRBD1. Germline values: CDR1 SGDLS, CDR2 YYNGEE. The V and J ends lost 3 bases and 0 bases, in that order; junction bases with no gene match: 10. This CDR3 is built from 19 residues.

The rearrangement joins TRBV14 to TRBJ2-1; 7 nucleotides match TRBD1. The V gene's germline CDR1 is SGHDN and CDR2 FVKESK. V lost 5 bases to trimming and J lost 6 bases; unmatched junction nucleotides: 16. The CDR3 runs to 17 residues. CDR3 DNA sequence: TGTGCCAGCAGCTACCACTATTCGGGACAGCCGACCAATGAGCAGTTCTTC. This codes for CASSYHYSGQPTNEQFF.

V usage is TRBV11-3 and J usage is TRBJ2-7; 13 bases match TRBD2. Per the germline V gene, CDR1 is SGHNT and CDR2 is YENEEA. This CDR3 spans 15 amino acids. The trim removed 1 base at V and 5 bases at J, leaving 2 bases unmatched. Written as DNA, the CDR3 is TGTGCCAGCAGCTTAGGGACTAGCGGGAGCAACGAGCAGTACTTC. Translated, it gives CASSLGTSGSNEQYF.

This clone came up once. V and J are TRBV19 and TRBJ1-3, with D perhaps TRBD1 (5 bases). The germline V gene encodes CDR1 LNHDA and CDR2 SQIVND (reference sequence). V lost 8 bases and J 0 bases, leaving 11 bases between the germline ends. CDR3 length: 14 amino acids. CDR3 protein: CASRRQHSGNTIYF. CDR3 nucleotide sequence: TGTGCCAGTCGAAGACAGCACTCTGGAAACACCATATATTTT.

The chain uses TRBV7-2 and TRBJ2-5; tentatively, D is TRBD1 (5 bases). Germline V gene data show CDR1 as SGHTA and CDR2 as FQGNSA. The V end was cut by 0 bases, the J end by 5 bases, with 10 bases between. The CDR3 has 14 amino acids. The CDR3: CASSLAGVGETQYF. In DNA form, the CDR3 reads TGTGCCAGCAGCTTAGCAGGGGTTGGGGAGACCCAGTACTTC.

CDR3 sequence: CASSQEDRNTEAFF. The CDR3 DNA reads TGTGCCAGCAGCCAAGAAGACAGGAACACTGAAGCTTTCTTT. The chain couples TRBV4-2 to TRBJ1-1, with TRBD1 as a possible D gene (5 bases). CDR3 length equals 14 residues. The V gene's germline CDR1 is LGHNA and CDR2 YNFKEQ. Trimming took off 0 bases at V and 1 base at J, with 6 bases between the two ends.

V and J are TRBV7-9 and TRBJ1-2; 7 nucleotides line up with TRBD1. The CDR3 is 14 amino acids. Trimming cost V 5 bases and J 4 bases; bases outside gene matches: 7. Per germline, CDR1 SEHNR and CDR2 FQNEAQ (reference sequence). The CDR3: CASSHGDRAYGYTF. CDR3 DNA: TGTGCCAGCAGCCACGGTGACAGGGCCTATGGCTACACCTTC.

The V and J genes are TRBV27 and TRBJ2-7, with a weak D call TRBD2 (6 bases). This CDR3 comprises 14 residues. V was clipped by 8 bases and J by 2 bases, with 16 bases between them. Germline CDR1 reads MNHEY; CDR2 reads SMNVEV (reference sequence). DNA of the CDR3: TGTGCCAGCTTTGGGCGGGGTATCACCTACGAGCAGTACTTC. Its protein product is CASFGRGITYEQYF.